The 6 T cell receptor beta chains below were found in one sample sequenced in a study of cytomegalovirus exposure and HLA in healthy donors. The table came from immunoSEQ multiplex PCR; TCRdb's copy has only in-frame clones and leaves some out. This table has some 140,000 clones, 86% appearing once. Material: PBMCs. These receptors originate from a man aged 18 to 35 in good health and CMV-seronegative.

This chain connects TRBV27 to TRBJ2-5, with a tentative D call TRBD1 (5 bases). Per the germline V gene, CDR1 is MNHEY and CDR2 is SMNVEV (reference sequence). The CDR3 covers 15 residues. Deletions cut 0 bases from V and 2 bases from J, with 10 bases between. CDR3 coding DNA: TGTGCCAGCAGTTTATCCCCAGGGCCGCAAGAGACCCAGTACTTC. This encodes CASSLSPGPQETQYF.

The chain is built from TRBV18 and TRBJ1-3; 9 bases agree with TRBD1. This CDR3 is built from 15 residues. J was trimmed by 8 bases and V by 3 bases; bases with no gene match: 8. CDR1 is KGHSH, CDR2 LQKENI, per germline. The CDR3 coding sequence is TGTGCCAGCTCACCGCCATCGACAGGGGGGGACACCATATATTTT. Encoded protein: CASSPPSTGGDTIYF.

This clone was detected ten times or more. CDR3 residues: CASSQDGAEQYF. The CDR3 DNA follows: TGCGCCAGCAGCCAAGATGGGGCCGAGCAGTACTTC. The rearrangement uses TRBV4-1 and TRBJ2-7; D possibly corresponds to TRBD1 (5 bases). Germline V gene data show CDR1 as MGHRA and CDR2 as YSYEKL. Trimming pared 0 bases from V and 6 bases from J, leaving 6 bases between. The CDR3 extends over 12 amino acids.

This clone rates as medium-sized. J is TRBJ2-7 and V is TRBV6-5; 9 bases are shared with TRBD2. The CDR3 has 15 amino acids. Trimming cost V 5 bases and J 2 bases; bases outside gene matches: 7. The germline CDR1 and CDR2 sequences are MNHEY and SVGAGI. The chain's CDR3 is CASSTGIAGAYEQYF. CDR3 DNA sequence: TGTGCCAGCAGTACCGGAATAGCGGGGGCCTACGAGCAGTACTTC.

V gene TRBV6-5 combines with J gene TRBJ1-2; a weak D match, TRBD1 (5 bases). V lost 0 bases, J lost 2 bases, and 10 bases lay in between. The V gene's germline CDR1 is MNHEY and CDR2 SVGAGI. The CDR3 totals 15 residues. CDR3 sequence (DNA): TGTGCCAGCAGTTACTCCCTCCGGGGGAACTATGGCTACACCTTC. Its translation: CASSYSLRGNYGYTF.

The gene calls are TRBV10-1 and TRBJ1-6; D remains ambiguous. The length of the CDR3 is 15 residues. CDR1 is WNHNN and CDR2 is SYGVQD in the germline V gene (reference sequence). The ends were cut back, 4 bases at V and 0 bases at J, with 7 bases in the middle. CDR3 DNA sequence: TGCGCCAGCAGTGGCCTTAGCTCCTATAATTCACCCCTCCACTTT. Translated: CASSGLSSYNSPLHF.